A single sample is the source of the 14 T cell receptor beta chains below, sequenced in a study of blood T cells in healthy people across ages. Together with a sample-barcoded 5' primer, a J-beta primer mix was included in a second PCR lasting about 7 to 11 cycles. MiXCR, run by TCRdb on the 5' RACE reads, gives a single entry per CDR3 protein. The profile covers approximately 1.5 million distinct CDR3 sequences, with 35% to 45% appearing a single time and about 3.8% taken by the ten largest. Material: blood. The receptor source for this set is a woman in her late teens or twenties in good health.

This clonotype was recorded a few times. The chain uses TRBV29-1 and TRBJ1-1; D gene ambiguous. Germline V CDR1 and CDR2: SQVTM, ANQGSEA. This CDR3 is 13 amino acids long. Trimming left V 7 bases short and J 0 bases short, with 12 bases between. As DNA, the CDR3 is TGCAGCGCTCGTGGGATTATGAACACTGAAGCTTTCTTT. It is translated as CSARGIMNTEAFF. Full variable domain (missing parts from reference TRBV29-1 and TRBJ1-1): SAVISQKPSRDICQRGTSLTIQCQVDSQVTMMFWYRQQPGQSLTLIATANQGSEATYESGFVIDKFPISRPNLTFSTLTVSNMSPEDSSIYLCSARGIMNTEAFFGQGTRLTVV.

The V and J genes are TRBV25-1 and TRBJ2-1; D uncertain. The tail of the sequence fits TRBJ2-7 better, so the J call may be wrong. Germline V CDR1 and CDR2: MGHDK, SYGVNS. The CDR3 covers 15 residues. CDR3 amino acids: CASSEPGRTYNEQYF. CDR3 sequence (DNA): TGTGCCAGCAGTGAACCGGGCCGAACCTACAATGAGCAGTACTTC.

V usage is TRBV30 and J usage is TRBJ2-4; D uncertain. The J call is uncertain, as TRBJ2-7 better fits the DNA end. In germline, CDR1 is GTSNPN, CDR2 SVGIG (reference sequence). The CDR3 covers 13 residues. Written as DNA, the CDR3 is TGTGCCTGGAGTGTCGACCACGACTACGAGCAGTACTTC. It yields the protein CAWSVDHDYEQYF.

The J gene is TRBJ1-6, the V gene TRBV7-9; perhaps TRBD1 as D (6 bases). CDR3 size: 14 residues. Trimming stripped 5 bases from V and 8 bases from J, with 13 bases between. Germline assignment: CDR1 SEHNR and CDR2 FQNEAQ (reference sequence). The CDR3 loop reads CASSAGTRYSPLHF. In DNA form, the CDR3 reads TGTGCCAGCAGCGCCGGGACAAGGTATTCACCCCTCCACTTT. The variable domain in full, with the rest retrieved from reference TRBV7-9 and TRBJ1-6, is DTGVSQNPRHKITKRGQNVTFRCDPISEHNRLYWYRQTLGQGPEFLTYFQNEAQLEKSRLLSDRFSAERPKGSFSTLEIQRTEQGDSAMYLCASSAGTRYSPLHFGNGTRLTVT.

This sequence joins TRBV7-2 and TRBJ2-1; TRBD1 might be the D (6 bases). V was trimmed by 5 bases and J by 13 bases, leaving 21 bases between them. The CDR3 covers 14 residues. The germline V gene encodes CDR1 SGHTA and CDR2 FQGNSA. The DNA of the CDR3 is TGTGCCAGCAGCCCAAGCAGGGGCCAAGAGACCCAGTTCTTC. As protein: CASSPSRGQETQFF.

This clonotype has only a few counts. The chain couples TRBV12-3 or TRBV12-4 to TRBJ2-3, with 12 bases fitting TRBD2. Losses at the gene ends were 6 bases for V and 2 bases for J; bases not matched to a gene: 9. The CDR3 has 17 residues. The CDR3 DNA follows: TGTGCCAGCAGCCAGACTAGCGGGAGCCATCTCACAGATACGCAGTATTTT. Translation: CASSQTSGSHLTDTQYF.

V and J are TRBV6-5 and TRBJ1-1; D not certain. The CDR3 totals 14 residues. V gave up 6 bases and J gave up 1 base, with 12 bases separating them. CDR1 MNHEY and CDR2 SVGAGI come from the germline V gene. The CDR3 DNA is TGTGCCAGCAGCCAGACTTGGGGGAACACTGAAGCTTTCTTT. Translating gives CASSQTWGNTEAFF.

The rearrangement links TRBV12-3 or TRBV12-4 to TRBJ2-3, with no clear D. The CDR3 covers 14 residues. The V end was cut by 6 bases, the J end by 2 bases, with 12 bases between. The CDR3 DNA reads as TGTGCCAGCAGCTCGACCGGGTACACAGATACGCAGTATTTT. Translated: CASSSTGYTDTQYF.

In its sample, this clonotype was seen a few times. The CDR3 sequence is CASSLTSTPYNEQFF. In nucleotides, the CDR3 is TGTGCCAGCAGTTTAACTAGCACCCCCTACAATGAGCAGTTCTTC. The V gene is TRBV27, the J gene TRBJ2-1; a weak D match, TRBD2 (6 bases). Germline-derived CDR1 and CDR2 are MNHEY and SMNVEV (reference sequence). V shed 2 bases and J shed 2 bases, with 10 bases lying between them. This CDR3 region has 15 residues.

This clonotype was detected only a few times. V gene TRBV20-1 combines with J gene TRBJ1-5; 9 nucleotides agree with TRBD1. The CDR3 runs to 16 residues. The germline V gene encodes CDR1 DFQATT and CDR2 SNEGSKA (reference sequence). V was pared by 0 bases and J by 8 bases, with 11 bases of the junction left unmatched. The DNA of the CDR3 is TGCAGTGCTAGAGATATGACAGGGGGTCTCTATGAGCCCCAGCATTTT. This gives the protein CSARDMTGGLYEPQHF.

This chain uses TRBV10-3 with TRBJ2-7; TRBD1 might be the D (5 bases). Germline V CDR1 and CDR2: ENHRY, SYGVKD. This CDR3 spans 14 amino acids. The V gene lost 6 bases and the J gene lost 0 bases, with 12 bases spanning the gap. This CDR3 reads CAISDGQGSYEQYF. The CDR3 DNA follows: TGTGCCATCAGCGACGGGCAGGGCTCCTACGAGCAGTACTTC.

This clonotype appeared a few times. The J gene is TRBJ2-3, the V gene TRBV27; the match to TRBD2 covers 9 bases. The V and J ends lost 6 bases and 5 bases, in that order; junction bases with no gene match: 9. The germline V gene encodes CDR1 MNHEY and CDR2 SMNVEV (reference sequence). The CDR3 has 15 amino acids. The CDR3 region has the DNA TGTGCCAGCAGCCCAAGGGCGGGAGGGAGAGATACGCAGTATTTT. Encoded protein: CASSPRAGGRDTQYF.

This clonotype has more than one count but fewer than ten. The CDR3 coding sequence is TGTGCCAGCAGCTTCCCCTCAATACAGGGGGCCAGAGATACGCAGTATTTT. It translates to CASSFPSIQGARDTQYF. The V call is TRBV7-2, the J call TRBJ2-3, with 9 bases identical to TRBD1. The CDR3 covers 17 residues. Per germline, CDR1 SGHTA and CDR2 FQGNSA. With V trimmed by 3 bases and J by 5 bases, 12 bases remained unmatched.

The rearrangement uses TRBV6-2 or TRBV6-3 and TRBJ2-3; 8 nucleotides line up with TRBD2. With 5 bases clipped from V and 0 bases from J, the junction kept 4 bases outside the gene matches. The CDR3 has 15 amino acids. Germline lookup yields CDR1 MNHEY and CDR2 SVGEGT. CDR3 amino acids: CASSIAGSSTDTQYF. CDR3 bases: TGTGCCAGCAGTATAGCGGGGTCTAGCACAGATACGCAGTATTTT.